The 30 T cell receptor beta chains presented below share a single source sample, sequenced in a study of cytomegalovirus exposure and HLA in healthy donors. The PCR ran on 60 Vbeta and 13 Jbeta primers. Clones were read by immunoSEQ multiplex PCR, and TCRdb kept only the in-frame ones, dropping some. The repertoire has around 140,000 clones, around 80% of them found once; the top ten carry under 3.5%. Sequencing used PBMCs. All receptors derive from a woman in her twenties or thirties in good health and CMV-seronegative.

The chain combines TRBV15 with TRBJ1-5; D call uncertain. With 0 bases removed from V and 8 bases from J, the gap between germline ends came to 17 bases. CDR3 length equals 16 residues. Germline V CDR1 and CDR2: LNHNV, YYDKDF (reference sequence). The CDR3 here is CATSRDRSPAGEPQHF. CDR3 DNA: TGTGCCACCAGCAGAGATCGGTCCCCCGCCGGGGAGCCCCAGCATTTT. Filled out from reference TRBV15 and TRBJ1-5, the complete variable domain reads DAMVIQNPRYQVTQFGKPVTLSCSQTLNHNVMYWYQQKSSQAPKLLFHYYDKDFNNEADTPDNFQSRRPNTSFCFLDIRSPGLGDTAMYLCATSRDRSPAGEPQHFGDGTRLSIL.

This chain connects TRBV19 to TRBJ2-7; possibly TRBD1 for D (5 bases). V shed 5 bases and J shed 5 bases, with 13 bases lying between them. The length of the CDR3 is 13 residues. Looked up from germline, CDR1 is LNHDA and CDR2 is SQIVND (reference sequence). CDR3 protein: CASSYQGFHEQYF. For the CDR3, the DNA is TGTGCCAGTAGTTATCAGGGTTTCCACGAGCAGTACTTC.

This clone appeared once. The chain carries TRBV2 and TRBJ2-5; 7 nucleotides match TRBD1. The J segment lost 4 bases and the V segment lost 2 bases, leaving 4 bases of the junction unmatched. The germline gives CDR1 SNHLY, CDR2 FYNNEI. This CDR3 is built from 14 residues. Written as DNA, the CDR3 is TGTGCCAGCAGTGAATTCGCAGGGGGAGAGACCCAGTACTTC. Translated: CASSEFAGGETQYF.

The rearrangement joins TRBV5-1 to TRBJ2-5, with D perhaps TRBD2 (5 bases). The end of the DNA aligns better with TRBJ2-7, so the J call may be wrong. The V gene's germline CDR1 is SGHRS and CDR2 YFSETQ. This CDR3 contains 13 residues. CDR3 sequence reads: CASSLRGLYEQYF. CDR3 sequence (DNA): TGCGCCAGCAGCTTGAGAGGGTTGTACGAGCAGTACTTC.

The chain employs TRBV5-1 and TRBJ2-2; 8 nucleotides align to TRBD1. The CDR3 loop spans 15 amino acids. J gave up 5 bases and V 3 bases, and 6 bases lay outside the gene matches. CDR1 is SGHRS and CDR2 is YFSETQ in the germline V gene. CDR3 in DNA: TGCGCCAGCAGCTATAACAGGGGGAGTACCGGGGAGCTGTTTTTT. It is translated as CASSYNRGSTGELFF.

The chain combines TRBV20-1 with TRBJ1-2, with D maybe TRBD1 (6 bases). The V end lost 6 bases, the J end lost 8 bases, and 13 bases lay between the germline ends. The CDR3 is 11 residues long. CDR1 and CDR2 from the germline V gene are DFQATT and SNEGSKA (reference sequence). In DNA, the CDR3 is TGCAGTGCCCCGGGGACAAACGGCTACACCTTC. Amino acid sequence: CSAPGTNGYTF.

V gene TRBV10-2 combines with J gene TRBJ2-5; 8 nucleotides agree with TRBD2. This CDR3 region has 14 residues. Germline V gives CDR1 WSHSY, CDR2 SAAADI. V lost 7 bases to trimming and J lost 5 bases; unmatched junction nucleotides: 9. CDR3 amino acids: CASKDRAGVETQYF. The CDR3 nucleotides are TGCGCCAGCAAGGATCGAGCGGGGGTGGAGACCCAGTACTTC.

The chain joins TRBV4-1 to TRBJ1-3; D possibly corresponds to TRBD1 (5 bases). The V and J ends lost 0 bases and 0 bases respectively, with 12 bases between them. The CDR3 has 17 residues. Germline CDR1 and CDR2: MGHRA and YSYEKL. The CDR3 sequence is CASSQDPTANSGNTIYF. CDR3 DNA sequence: TGCGCCAGCAGCCAAGATCCGACAGCGAACTCTGGAAACACCATATATTTT.

This sequence joins TRBV6-6 and TRBJ1-2, with 8 bases fitting TRBD1. V lost 2 bases and J lost 6; bases outside the gene matches: 8. CDR1 and CDR2 from the germline V gene are MNHNY and SVGAGI (reference sequence). This CDR3 is 15 amino acids long. Written as DNA, the CDR3 is TGTGCCAGCAGTTACGAAGGACAGGGAGTGGATGGCTACACCTTC. Translating gives CASSYEGQGVDGYTF.

This clone was detected ten times or more. This sequence joins TRBV25-1 and TRBJ1-4; TRBD1 is a possible D gene (5 bases). Between the trimmed V and J ends, which lost 3 bases and 4 bases, there was a span of 12 bases. Germline values: CDR1 MGHDK, CDR2 SYGVNS. This CDR3 has 15 residues. The CDR3 region is CASSDFDRDNEKLFF. Written as DNA, the CDR3 is TGTGCCAGCAGTGACTTCGACAGAGATAATGAAAAACTGTTTTTT. Based on the CDR3 plus reference TRBV25-1 and TRBJ1-4, the full variable domain is EADIYQTPRYLVIGTGKKITLECSQTMGHDKMYWYQQDPGMELHLIHYSYGVNSTEKGDLSSESTVSRIRTEHFPLTLESARPSHTSQYLCASSDFDRDNEKLFFGSGTQLSVL.

This chain's CDR3 is CATSAGDRDTDTQYF. The CDR3 DNA reads as TGTGCCACCAGCGCCGGGGACAGGGACACAGATACGCAGTATTTT. The chain uses TRBV15 and TRBJ2-3; 9 bases fit TRBD1. The V gene's germline CDR1 is LNHNV and CDR2 YYDKDF (reference sequence). Unmatched junction bases numbered 5, after V lost 5 bases and J lost 2 bases. This CDR3 is built from 15 residues.

The table lists this clone with a count of one. V is TRBV27 and J is TRBJ2-1, with 12 bases that match TRBD2. This CDR3 contains 16 residues. The germline V gene has CDR1 MNHEY and CDR2 SMNVEV (reference sequence). With V trimmed by 1 base and J by 6 bases, 4 bases remained unmatched. CDR3 in amino acids: CASSLLGLAGINEQFF. Here the CDR3 DNA reads TGTGCCAGCAGTTTATTAGGACTAGCGGGAATCAATGAGCAGTTCTTC.

The V call is TRBV5-5, the J call TRBJ2-3; D remains unclear. Germline V gene data show CDR1 as SGHKS and CDR2 as YYEKEE (reference sequence). V lost 0 bases and J lost 1, with 9 bases in between. CDR3 length equals 15 residues. The CDR3 sequence is CASSLGLVGTDTQYF. CDR3 nucleotide sequence: TGTGCCAGCAGCTTGGGTCTAGTTGGCACAGATACGCAGTATTTT.

The chain carries TRBV30 and TRBJ1-1, with a weak D call TRBD1 (5 bases). The V end was cut by 5 bases, the J end by 1 base, with 14 bases between. This CDR3 spans 14 amino acids. Germline V gene data show CDR1 as GTSNPN and CDR2 as SVGIG (reference sequence). The CDR3 here is CAWGGFQGNTEAFF. For the CDR3, the DNA is TGTGCCTGGGGGGGGTTTCAGGGGAACACTGAAGCTTTCTTT.

The rearrangement joins TRBV5-1 to TRBJ2-1, with 9 bases fitting TRBD2. Trimming removed 3 bases from V and 4 bases from J; junction bases left unmatched: 5. Germline CDR1 and CDR2: SGHRS and YFSETQ. The CDR3 totals 15 residues. This CDR3 reads CASSYTSGRYNEQFF. The DNA for the CDR3 is TGCGCCAGCAGCTACACTAGCGGGCGATACAATGAGCAGTTCTTC. Supplemented by reference TRBV5-1 and TRBJ2-1, the full variable domain reads KAGVTQTPRYLIKTRGQQVTLSCSPISGHRSVSWYQQTPGQGLQFLFEYFSETQRNKGNFPGRFSGRQFSNSRSEMNVSTLELGDSALYLCASSYTSGRYNEQFFGPGTRLTVL.

V usage is TRBV30 and J usage is TRBJ1-3, with D possibly being TRBD1 (5 bases). Per germline, CDR1 GTSNPN and CDR2 SVGIG (reference sequence). Between the trimmed V and J ends, which lost 2 bases and 0 bases, there was a span of 8 bases. This CDR3 comprises 14 residues. Written as DNA, the CDR3 is TGTGCCTGGAGTAGAACAGGCTCTGGAAACACCATATATTTT. Translating gives CAWSRTGSGNTIYF.

The chain links TRBV19 to TRBJ1-3, with D unresolved. The CDR3 contains 14 residues. In germline, CDR1 is LNHDA, CDR2 SQIVND (reference sequence). V lost 7 bases and J 4 bases, leaving 14 bases between the germline ends. The DNA of the CDR3 is TGTGCCAGTAACGCCGCGTGGTCGGGAAACACCATATATTTT. Encoded protein: CASNAAWSGNTIYF. Full variable domain (rest looked up from reference TRBV19 and TRBJ1-3): DGGITQSPKYLFRKEGQNVTLSCEQNLNHDAMYWYRQDPGQGLRLIYYSQIVNDFQKGDIAEGYSVSREKKESFPLTVTSAQKNPTAFYLCASNAAWSGNTIYFGEGSWLTVV.

The chain joins TRBV15 to TRBJ2-3; D may be TRBD1 (5 bases). Germline V gives CDR1 LNHNV, CDR2 YYDKDF (reference sequence). The V gene lost 2 bases and the J gene lost 0 bases, with 15 bases spanning the gap. The CDR3 length is 17 residues. The chain's CDR3 is CATSRLRSRDSTDTQYF. The CDR3 nucleotides are TGTGCCACCAGCAGACTGAGGAGCAGGGATAGCACAGATACGCAGTATTTT.

The rearrangement links TRBV4-2 to TRBJ1-1; TRBD1 matches at 11 bases. V lost 6 bases to trimming and J lost 2 bases; unmatched junction nucleotides: 11. This CDR3 has 17 residues. In germline, CDR1 is LGHNA, CDR2 YNFKEQ. The DNA for the CDR3 is TGTGCCAGCAGACAAAGAGGGACAGGGGGGAAAAACACTGAAGCTTTCTTT. Encoded protein: CASRQRGTGGKNTEAFF.

The genes are TRBV27 and TRBJ2-7; 9 bases match TRBD1. Germline loops: CDR1 MNHEY, CDR2 SMNVEV (reference sequence). The V and J ends lost 5 bases and 4 bases, in that order; junction bases with no gene match: 21. There are 19 residues in the CDR3. CDR3 loop: CASSTNLNSGTGLTYEQYF. For the CDR3, the DNA is TGTGCCAGCAGTACGAACCTGAACTCCGGGACAGGGCTGACGTACGAGCAGTACTTC.

CDR3 in DNA: TGTGCCAGCAGCCGGGGAGTTAACTATGGCTACACCTTC. The encoded protein is CASSRGVNYGYTF. The J gene is TRBJ1-2, the V gene TRBV7-9; no clear D gene. Germline values: CDR1 SEHNR, CDR2 FQNEAQ (reference sequence). Trimming removed 5 bases from V and 1 base from J, with 8 bases in between. The CDR3 is made up of 13 amino acids.

This clone was counted between two and nine times. The chain carries TRBV6-1 and TRBJ1-1; D unclear. Per the germline V gene, CDR1 is MNHNS and CDR2 is SASEGT. The CDR3 consists of 13 residues. Trimming removed 10 bases from V and 5 bases from J, with 17 bases in between. In DNA form, the CDR3 reads TGTGCCACCTCTATCACGTCCGGGACTGAAGCTTTCTTT. This encodes CATSITSGTEAFF.

The chain links TRBV20-1 to TRBJ2-5; D perhaps matches TRBD2 (6 bases). This CDR3 has 11 residues. Germline values: CDR1 DFQATT, CDR2 SNEGSKA (reference sequence). V shed 6 bases and J shed 5 bases, with 10 bases lying between them. CDR3 DNA sequence: TGCAGTGCGCCGGGGGTGGAGACCCAGTACTTC. It specifies CSAPGVETQYF.

The count of this clone is one. This chain joins TRBV5-1 and TRBJ2-1; 7 bases fit TRBD2. V shed 0 bases and J 9 bases; nucleotides not matched to a gene: 9. This CDR3 comprises 15 residues. Germline V lookup: CDR1 SGHRS, CDR2 YFSETQ. The CDR3 DNA follows: TGCGCCAGCAGCTTGGGGGGGAGGGCCATAAGTGAGCAGTTCTTC. Protein sequence: CASSLGGRAISEQFF.

V and J are TRBV2 and TRBJ1-6; D not certain. The CDR3 length is 15 residues. Germline CDR1 SNHLY, CDR2 FYNNEI. Between the trimmed V and J ends, which lost 5 bases and 6 bases, there was a span of 14 bases. CDR3 sequence reads: CASSPRSPINSPLHF. In DNA form, the CDR3 reads TGTGCCAGCAGTCCGCGGTCTCCCATTAATTCACCCCTCCACTTT.

The chain links TRBV7-8 to TRBJ2-3; D is undetermined. The CDR3 loop spans 14 amino acids. Trimming took 5 bases from V and 1 from J, leaving 10 bases between them. Germline-derived CDR1 and CDR2 are SGHVS and FQNEAQ. The DNA of the CDR3 is TGTGCCAGCAGCCAGGTACCACGCACAGATACGCAGTATTTT. Translated, it gives CASSQVPRTDTQYF.

The J gene is TRBJ1-1, the V gene TRBV19; TRBD1 might be the D (6 bases). Looked up from germline, CDR1 is LNHDA and CDR2 is SQIVND (reference sequence). Trimming left V 9 bases short and J 0 bases short, with 14 bases between. This CDR3 is 14 amino acids long. CDR3 coding DNA: TGTGCCAGCCAAGAGGGGGGGATGAACACTGAAGCTTTCTTT. Protein: CASQEGGMNTEAFF.

This clone was observed a handful of times. V and J are TRBV20-1 and TRBJ1-5, with no clear D. The CDR3 contains 11 residues. Trimming removed 6 bases from V and 6 bases from J, with 9 bases in between. Looked up from germline, CDR1 is DFQATT and CDR2 is SNEGSKA (reference sequence). In nucleotides, the CDR3 is TGCAGTGCGGGAGACCCTCAGCCCCAGCATTTT. Translating it yields CSAGDPQPQHF.

This clone was seen only a few times. The chain carries TRBV28 and TRBJ2-5; 8 bases line up with TRBD1. Germline trimming cut 4 bases from V and 6 bases from J; bases unmatched to any gene: 7. CDR1 MDHEN and CDR2 SYDVKM come from the germline V gene. The CDR3 sequence is 14 residues long. The CDR3 DNA follows: TGTGCCAGCAGTTCCAGGACAGGGTGGCAGACCCAGTACTTC. Its protein is CASSSRTGWQTQYF. The full variable domain, with the rest looked up from reference TRBV28 and TRBJ2-5, is DVKVTQSSRYLVKRTGEKVFLECVQDMDHENMFWYRQDPGLGLRLIYFSYDVKMKEKGDIPEGYSVSREKKERFSLILESASTNQTSMYLCASSSRTGWQTQYFGPGTRLLVL.

This clone was detected a few times. The chain carries TRBV4-1 and TRBJ1-1, with D possibly being TRBD1 (5 bases). The CDR3 spans 13 residues. CDR1 MGHRA and CDR2 YSYEKL come from the germline V gene. Trimming removed 5 bases from V and 3 bases from J, with 10 bases in between. The CDR3 DNA reads as TGCGCCAGCAGCAAAACAGGTGACACTGAAGCTTTCTTT. This codes for CASSKTGDTEAFF.